This T cell receptor beta chain was identified during a study of cytomegalovirus exposure and HLA in healthy donors. Study context: There were under 130 million unique TCR beta sequences, drawn from about 180 million T cells, in an earlier analysis. Study observations and caveats: A later examination showed that TCR association rates differed by HLA locus, with DRB1 most and HLA-C fewest. V- and J-gene trimming in TCR beta was tied to a missense DCLRE1C variant by an analysis performed later. The study dropped some indistinguishable V segments, TRBV6-2 and TRBV6-3 among them.

Germline V gene lookup returns CDR1 GTSNPN and CDR2 SVGIG (reference sequence). Trimming removed 1 base from V and 4 bases from J, with 13 bases in between. CDR3 length: 14 residues. Amplification used 60 Vbeta primers and 13 Jbeta primers. This table comes from immunoSEQ multiplex PCR, and its TCRdb copy is limited to in-frame clones, with some not included. The sample shows fewer than 200,000 clones, around 82% of them seen only once. This clone was seen a handful of times. Antigen specificity is unknown. The genes are TRBV30 and TRBJ2-5; D may be TRBD2 (6 bases). The source is a man in his 60s in good health and CMV-seronegative. Sequenced: PBMCs. The chain's CDR3 is CAWSGGRLGETQYF. The CDR3 DNA follows: TGTGCCTGGAGTGGAGGGCGACTAGGAGAGACCCAGTACTTC.